Sequencing of this T cell receptor (beta chain) was carried out in a study of T cell responses to AZD1222 COVID-19 vaccine. Study outcomes and limitations: Donors were mostly white British, more females; clonal diversity possibly underestimated. Close to half of all spike-specific TCRs reportedly target regions of the variants that are unmutated.

Here immunoSEQ multiplex PCR was the method, and the copy in TCRdb shows in-frame clones only, minus some. The sample includes fewer than 150,000 clones, around 89% of them seen just once. Note on this clone: Antigen: not known.

Germline values: CDR1 SEHNR, CDR2 FQNEAQ (reference sequence). Trimming removed 5 bases from V and 2 bases from J, with 16 bases in between. CDR3 length equals 16 residues. The analysis combined second doses at about 4 or about 12 weeks. The sequence derives from an adult who received the AZD1222 COVID-19 vaccine. The material sequenced was peripheral blood, taken 28 days after the second AZD1222 dose. V usage is TRBV7-9 and J usage is TRBJ1-3; D call uncertain. The CDR3 spells CASSHARQTAGNTIYF. The DNA for the CDR3 is TGTGCCAGCAGCCACGCCCGACAAACGGCTGGAAACACCATATATTTT.